These T cell receptor beta chains were read from a single sample in a study of blood T cell repertoires in COVID-19. Profiled with immunoSEQ multiplex PCR; TCRdb holds only in-frame clones, not every one. This sample carries about 480,000 clones, 89% of them seen once, and the ten largest clones take roughly 0.9%. Material for sequencing was peripheral blood. The receptors were gathered from a man between 18 and 35 years old with COVID-19, enrolled during active disease. Both conserved end residues are part of each CDR3. The D gene is left open where the match is weak. A row's size may be missing; if present it is once, few, many or a size class.

CDR3aa	CDR3nt	v_gene	j_gene	d_gene	abundance
CASSPWMGLAGSSSYEQYF	TGTGCCAGCAGCCCTTGGATGGGACTAGCGGGGAGTAGCTCCTACGAGCAGTACTTC	TRBV27	TRBJ2-7	TRBD2	.
CAWSENSNQPQHF	TGTGCCTGGAGCGAGAACAGCAATCAGCCCCAGCATTTT	TRBV30	TRBJ1-5	.	.
CASSRAGGLGTEAFF	TGTGCCAGCAGTCGGGCAGGGGGACTGGGCACTGAAGCTTTCTTT	TRBV2	TRBJ1-1	TRBD1	once
CASRKQQEYF	TGTGCCAGCAGAAAACAACAGGAGTACTTC	TRBV6-5	TRBJ2-7	.	few
CSVENRLAGNEQFF	TGCAGCGTTGAAAATCGGCTAGCCGGGAATGAGCAGTTCTTC	TRBV29-1	TRBJ2-1	.	once
CASSTPAKTQYF	TGTGCCAGTAGTACCCCTGCGAAGACCCAGTACTTC	TRBV19	TRBJ2-5	.	.
CASSYSKREQPQHF	TGTGCCAGCAGTTACTCGAAACGGGAACAGCCCCAGCATTTT	TRBV6-5	TRBJ1-5	.	.
CASSLTGLGRDEQFF	TGCGCCAGCAGTCTGACGGGACTCGGTAGGGATGAGCAGTTCTTC	TRBV4-1	TRBJ2-1	.	.
CASSFTDSSYNEQFF	TGTGCCAGCAGCTTCACCGATAGCTCCTACAATGAGCAGTTCTTC	TRBV11-2	TRBJ2-1	.	.
CASREEETQYF	TGTGCCAGCAGGGAGGAAGAGACCCAGTACTTC	TRBV12-3/TRBV12-4	TRBJ2-5	.	.
CASSHRQGGLVSPLHF	TGTGCCAGCAGTCATAGACAGGGGGGTTTAGTTTCACCCCTCCACTTT	TRBV7-8	TRBJ1-6	TRBD1	.
CAISELGDTQYF	TGTGCCATCAGTGAACTAGGAGATACGCAGTATTTT	TRBV10-3	TRBJ2-3	.	.
CASSLEGGVSNQPQHF	TGTGCCAGCAGCTTAGAGGGGGGGGTGAGCAATCAGCCCCAGCATTTT	TRBV7-9	TRBJ1-5	.	.
CASEGLISNQPQHF	TGCGCCAGCGAAGGACTGATTAGCAATCAGCCCCAGCATTTT	TRBV23-1	TRBJ1-5	.	.
CASSTSSGLAGVGEQYF	TGTGCCAGCAGCACCAGTTCGGGACTAGCGGGAGTTGGGGAGCAGTACTTC	TRBV7-9	TRBJ2-7	TRBD2	.
CASGTSVSGANVLTF	TGTGCCAGCGGGACATCTGTCTCTGGGGCCAACGTCCTGACTTTC	TRBV6-5	TRBJ2-6	.	.
CASSLARKNSPLHF	TGTGCCAGCAGCTTGGCCAGAAAAAATTCACCCCTCCACTTT	TRBV7-9	TRBJ1-6	.	.
CASSDGPGVKGNTIYF	TGTGCCAGCAGCGATGGTCCCGGGGTGAAAGGAAACACCATATATTTT	TRBV5-6	TRBJ1-3	.	.
CASSYLSGSGTDTQYF	TGTGCCAGCAGTTACTTAAGCGGGAGTGGAACAGATACGCAGTATTTT	TRBV6-5	TRBJ2-3	TRBD2	.
CASSKTPGQGGSPLHF	TGTGCCAGCAGTAAAACCCCGGGACAGGGGGGATCACCCCTCCACTTT	TRBV27	TRBJ1-6	TRBD1	.
CASSGVGAYEQYF	TGCGCCAGCAGTGGAGTTGGGGCTTACGAGCAGTACTTC	TRBV10-1	TRBJ2-7	.	.
CASSWGRDEQFF	TGTGCCAGCAGCTGGGGGAGGGATGAGCAGTTCTTC	TRBV5-4	TRBJ2-1	TRBD2	once
CASRPTTGGRETQYF	TGTGCCAGTAGGCCTACGACAGGGGGCAGGGAGACCCAGTACTTC	TRBV19	TRBJ2-5	TRBD1	.
CASSHPVALLAGNYQETQYF	TGTGCCAGCAGCCACCCGGTCGCACTACTAGCGGGTAACTACCAAGAGACCCAGTACTTC	TRBV3-1/TRBV3-2	TRBJ2-5	TRBD2	.
CATSGVANTEAFF	TGTGCCACCTCAGGGGTGGCGAACACTGAAGCTTTCTTT	TRBV24-1	TRBJ1-1	.	.
CASSEATRGTGGYTF	TGTGCCAGCAGTGAAGCGACCAGGGGGACGGGCGGCTACACCTTC	TRBV6-1	TRBJ1-2	TRBD1	once
CASSLGQGRYEQYF	TGTGCCAGCAGCTTGGGCCAGGGAAGATACGAGCAGTACTTC	TRBV7-3	TRBJ2-7	.	.
CASSSGTGSGQPQHF	TGTGCCAGTAGTAGCGGGACAGGATCTGGGCAGCCCCAGCATTTT	TRBV19	TRBJ1-5	TRBD1	.
CASSSFGGVVINEQFF	TGTGCCAGCAGCTCCTTCGGGGGGGTCGTAATCAATGAGCAGTTCTTC	TRBV5-4	TRBJ2-1	TRBD2	.